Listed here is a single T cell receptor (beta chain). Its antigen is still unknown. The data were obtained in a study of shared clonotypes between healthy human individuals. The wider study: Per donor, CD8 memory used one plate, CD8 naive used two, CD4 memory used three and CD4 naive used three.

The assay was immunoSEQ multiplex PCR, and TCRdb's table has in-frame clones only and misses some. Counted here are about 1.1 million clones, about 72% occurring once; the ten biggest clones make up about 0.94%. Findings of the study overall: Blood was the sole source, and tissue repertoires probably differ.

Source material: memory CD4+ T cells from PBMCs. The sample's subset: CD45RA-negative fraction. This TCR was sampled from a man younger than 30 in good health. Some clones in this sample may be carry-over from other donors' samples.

The CDR3: CSALEYRDSSYNEQFF. Here the CDR3 DNA reads TGCAGCGCCTTAGAGTACCGGGACAGCTCCTACAATGAGCAGTTCTTC. The chain combines TRBV29-1 with TRBJ2-1; the match to TRBD1 covers 7 bases. Germline lookup yields CDR1 SQVTM and CDR2 ANQGSEA. This CDR3 has 16 amino acids. V shed 7 bases and J 0 bases; nucleotides not matched to a gene: 12.